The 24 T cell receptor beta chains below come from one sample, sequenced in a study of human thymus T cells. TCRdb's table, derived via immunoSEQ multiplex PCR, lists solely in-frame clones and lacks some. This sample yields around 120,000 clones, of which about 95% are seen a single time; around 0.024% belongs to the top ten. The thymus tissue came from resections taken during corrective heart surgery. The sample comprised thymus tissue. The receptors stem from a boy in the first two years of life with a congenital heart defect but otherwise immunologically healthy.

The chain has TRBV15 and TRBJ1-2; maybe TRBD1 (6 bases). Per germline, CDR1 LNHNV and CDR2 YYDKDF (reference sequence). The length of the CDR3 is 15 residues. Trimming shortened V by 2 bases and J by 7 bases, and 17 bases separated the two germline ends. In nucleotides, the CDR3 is TGTGCCACCAGCAGACAAGTCGACAGAGGGGGTGGCTACACCTTC. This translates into CATSRQVDRGGGYTF.

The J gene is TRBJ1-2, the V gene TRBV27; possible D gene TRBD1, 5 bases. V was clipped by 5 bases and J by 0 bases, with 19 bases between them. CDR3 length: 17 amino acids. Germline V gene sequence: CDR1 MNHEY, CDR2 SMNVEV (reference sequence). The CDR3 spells CASSPIHRDAANYGYTF. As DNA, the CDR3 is TGTGCCAGCAGTCCAATACACCGGGACGCAGCTAACTATGGCTACACCTTC.

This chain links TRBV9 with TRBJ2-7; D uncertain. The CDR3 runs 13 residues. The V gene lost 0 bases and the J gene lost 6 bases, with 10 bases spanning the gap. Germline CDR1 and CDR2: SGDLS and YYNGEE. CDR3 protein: CASSVEVRSEQYF. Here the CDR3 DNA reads TGTGCCAGCAGCGTAGAAGTTAGGAGCGAGCAGTACTTC.

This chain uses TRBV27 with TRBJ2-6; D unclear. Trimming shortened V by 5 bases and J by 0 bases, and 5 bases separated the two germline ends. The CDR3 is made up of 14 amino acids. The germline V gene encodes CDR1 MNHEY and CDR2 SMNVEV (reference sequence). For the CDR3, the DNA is TGTGCCAGCAGTCCACCCTCTGGGGCCAACGTCCTGACTTTC. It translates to CASSPPSGANVLTF.

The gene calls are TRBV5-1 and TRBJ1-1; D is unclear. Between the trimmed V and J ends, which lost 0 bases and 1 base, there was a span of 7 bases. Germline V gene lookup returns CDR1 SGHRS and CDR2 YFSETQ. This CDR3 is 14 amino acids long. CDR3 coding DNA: TGCGCCAGCAGCTTGGAACAGTCGAACACTGAAGCTTTCTTT. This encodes CASSLEQSNTEAFF.

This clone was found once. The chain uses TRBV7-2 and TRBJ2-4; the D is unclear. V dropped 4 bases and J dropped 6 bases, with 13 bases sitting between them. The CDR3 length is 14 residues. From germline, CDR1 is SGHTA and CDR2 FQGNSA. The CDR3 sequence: CASSSPPVPNIQYF. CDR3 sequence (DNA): TGTGCCAGCAGCTCACCCCCCGTACCAAACATTCAGTACTTC.

The CDR3 sequence is CASSLPVGGYTF. The CDR3 nucleotides are TGTGCCAGCAGCCTACCGGTCGGTGGCTACACCTTC. The rearrangement joins TRBV4-2 to TRBJ1-2; D is undetermined. Per the germline V gene, CDR1 is LGHNA and CDR2 is YNFKEQ. Trimming removed 4 bases from V and 7 bases from J, with 10 bases in between. This CDR3 region has 12 residues.

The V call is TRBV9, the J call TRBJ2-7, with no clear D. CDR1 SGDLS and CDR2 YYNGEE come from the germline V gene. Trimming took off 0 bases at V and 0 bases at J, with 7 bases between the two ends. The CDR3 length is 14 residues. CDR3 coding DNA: TGTGCCAGCAGCGTAGTCCCGAGCTCCTACGAGCAGTACTTC. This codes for CASSVVPSSYEQYF.

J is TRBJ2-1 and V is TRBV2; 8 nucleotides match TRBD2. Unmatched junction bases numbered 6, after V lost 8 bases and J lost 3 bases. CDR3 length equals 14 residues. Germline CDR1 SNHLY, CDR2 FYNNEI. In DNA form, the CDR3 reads TGTGCCAGCGGAGAGAGCGGGGGCTACAATGAGCAGTTCTTC. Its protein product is CASGESGGYNEQFF.

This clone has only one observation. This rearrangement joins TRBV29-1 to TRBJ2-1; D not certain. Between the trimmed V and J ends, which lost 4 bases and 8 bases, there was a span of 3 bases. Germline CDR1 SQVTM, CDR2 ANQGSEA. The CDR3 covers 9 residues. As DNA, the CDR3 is TGCAGCGTTGCCCATGAGCAGTTCTTC. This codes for CSVAHEQFF.

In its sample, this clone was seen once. The CDR3 DNA sequence: TGTGCCAGCAGTTTTTTTGCGGTAGGGCCTGAAGCTTTCTTT. As protein: CASSFFAVGPEAFF. The chain uses TRBV28 and TRBJ1-1; D is unclear. The CDR3 loop spans 14 amino acids. CDR1 is MDHEN, CDR2 SYDVKM, per germline. V dropped 3 bases and J dropped 6 bases, with 14 bases sitting between them.

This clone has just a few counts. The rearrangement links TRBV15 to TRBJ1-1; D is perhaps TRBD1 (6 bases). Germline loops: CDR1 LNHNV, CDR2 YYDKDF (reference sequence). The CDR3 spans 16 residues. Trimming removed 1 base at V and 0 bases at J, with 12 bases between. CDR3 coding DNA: TGTGCCACCAGCAGAGTCGGGGGGGCGATGAACACTGAAGCTTTCTTT. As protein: CATSRVGGAMNTEAFF.

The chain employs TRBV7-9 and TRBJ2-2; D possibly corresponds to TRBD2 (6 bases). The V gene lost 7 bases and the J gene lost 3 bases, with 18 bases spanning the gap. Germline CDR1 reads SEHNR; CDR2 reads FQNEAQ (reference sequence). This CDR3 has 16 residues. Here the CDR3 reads CASNPIQGLYTGELFF. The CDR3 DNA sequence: TGTGCCAGCAACCCGATTCAGGGACTTTACACCGGGGAGCTGTTTTTT.

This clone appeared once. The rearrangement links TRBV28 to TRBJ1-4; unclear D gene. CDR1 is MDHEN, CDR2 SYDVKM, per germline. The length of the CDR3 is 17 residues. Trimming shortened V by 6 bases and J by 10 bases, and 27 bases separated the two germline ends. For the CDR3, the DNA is TGTGCCAGCAGCACACAAGAAAGTGGCAGGTCTGAGCCAAAACTGTTTTTT. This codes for CASSTQESGRSEPKLFF.

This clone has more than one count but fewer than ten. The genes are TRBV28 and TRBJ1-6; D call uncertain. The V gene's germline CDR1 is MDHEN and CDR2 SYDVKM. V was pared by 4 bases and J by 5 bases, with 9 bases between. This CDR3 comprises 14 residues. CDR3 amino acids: CASSSTPHNSPLHF. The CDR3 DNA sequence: TGTGCCAGCAGTTCGACTCCACATAATTCACCCCTCCACTTT.

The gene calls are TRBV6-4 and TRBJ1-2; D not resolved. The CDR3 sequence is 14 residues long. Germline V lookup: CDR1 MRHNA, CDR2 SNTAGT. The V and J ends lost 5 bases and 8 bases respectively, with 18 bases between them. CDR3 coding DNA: TGTGCCAGCAGTCTACGATACAACGAGCAAGGCTACACCTTC. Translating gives CASSLRYNEQGYTF.

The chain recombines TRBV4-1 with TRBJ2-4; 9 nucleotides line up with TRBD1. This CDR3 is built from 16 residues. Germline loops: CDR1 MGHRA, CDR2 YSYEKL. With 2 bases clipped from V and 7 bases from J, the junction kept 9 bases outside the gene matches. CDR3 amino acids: CASSQPGQGMANIQYF. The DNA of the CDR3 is TGCGCCAGCAGCCAACCTGGACAGGGGATGGCGAACATTCAGTACTTC.

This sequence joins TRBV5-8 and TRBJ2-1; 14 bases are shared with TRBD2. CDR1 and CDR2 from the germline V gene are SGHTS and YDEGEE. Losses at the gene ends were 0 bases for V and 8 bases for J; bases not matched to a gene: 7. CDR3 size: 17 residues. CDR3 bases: TGTGCCAGCAGCTTGGGGACTAGCGGGGGGACGAGGTATGAGCAGTTCTTC. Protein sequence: CASSLGTSGGTRYEQFF.

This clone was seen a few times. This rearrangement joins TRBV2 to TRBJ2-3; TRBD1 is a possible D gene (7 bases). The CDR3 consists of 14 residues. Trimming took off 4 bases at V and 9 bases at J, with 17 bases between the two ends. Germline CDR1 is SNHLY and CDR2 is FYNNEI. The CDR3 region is CASSVPGGQGTQYF. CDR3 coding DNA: TGTGCCAGCAGTGTTCCAGGGGGGCAGGGAACGCAGTATTTT.

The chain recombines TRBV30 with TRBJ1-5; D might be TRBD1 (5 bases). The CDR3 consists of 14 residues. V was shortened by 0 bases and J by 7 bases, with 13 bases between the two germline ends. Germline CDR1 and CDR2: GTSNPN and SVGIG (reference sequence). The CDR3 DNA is TGTGCCTGGAGTGTAACGGGGGGAAGGCAGCCCCAGCATTTT. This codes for CAWSVTGGRQPQHF.

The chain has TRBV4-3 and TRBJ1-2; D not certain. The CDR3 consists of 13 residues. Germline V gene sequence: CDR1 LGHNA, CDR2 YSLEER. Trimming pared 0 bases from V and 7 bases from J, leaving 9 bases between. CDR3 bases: TGCGCCAGCAGCCAAGATGGCGTTCGTGGCTACACCTTC. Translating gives CASSQDGVRGYTF.

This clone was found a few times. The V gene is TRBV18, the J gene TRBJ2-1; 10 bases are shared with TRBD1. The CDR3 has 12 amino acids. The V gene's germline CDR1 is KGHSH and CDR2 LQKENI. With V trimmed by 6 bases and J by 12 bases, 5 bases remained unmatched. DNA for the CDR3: TGTGCCAGCTCCGGGGACAGGGGATGGCAGTTCTTC. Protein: CASSGDRGWQFF.

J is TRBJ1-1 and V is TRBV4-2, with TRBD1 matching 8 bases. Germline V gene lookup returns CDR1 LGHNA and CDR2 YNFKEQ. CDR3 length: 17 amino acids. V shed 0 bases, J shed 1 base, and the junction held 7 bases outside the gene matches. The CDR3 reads CASSQDWQGAANTEAFF. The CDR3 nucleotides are TGTGCCAGCAGCCAAGATTGGCAGGGGGCAGCGAACACTGAAGCTTTCTTT.

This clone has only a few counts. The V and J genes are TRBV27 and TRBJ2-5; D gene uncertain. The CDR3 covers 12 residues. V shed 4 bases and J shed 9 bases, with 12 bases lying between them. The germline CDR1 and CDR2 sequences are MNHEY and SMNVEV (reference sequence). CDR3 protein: CASSSPSQAQYF. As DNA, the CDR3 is TGTGCCAGCAGTTCTCCCTCCCAGGCCCAGTACTTC.